Included here is one T cell receptor (beta chain) sequence, with context. The data derive from a study of blood T cell repertoires in COVID-19. Data came from immunoSEQ multiplex PCR; TCRdb stores just in-frame clones and leaves some out. The sample contains fewer than 120,000 clones, about 79% of which appear only once. Trimming removed 6 bases from V and 9 bases from J, with 9 bases in between. Germline-derived CDR1 and CDR2 are SQVTM and ANQGSEA. The CDR3 length is 10 residues. The J gene is TRBJ2-1, the V gene TRBV29-1, with D unresolved. The TCR was taken from a woman older than 75 with active or convalescent COVID-19. What was sequenced was peripheral blood. The CDR3 DNA follows: TGCAGCGTGCAAAACACTGAGCAGTTCTTC. Amino acids: CSVQNTEQFF.